Below, 29 T cell receptor beta chains from the same sample are listed, as sequenced in a study of shared clonotypes between healthy human individuals. Produced via immunoSEQ multiplex PCR; TCRdb's table is partial and in-frame only. The table has 2 million to 2.5 million clones, about 90% seen once. The sequenced sample consisted of naive CD4+ T cells from PBMCs. Noted subset: CD45RA+ positively selected. These receptor sequences come from a man between 18 and 35 years old in good health. Some clones in this sample may be carry-over from other donors' samples.

The chain is built from TRBV28 and TRBJ1-5; TRBD1 matches 10 bases. The J segment lost 3 bases and the V segment lost 7 bases, leaving 6 bases of the junction unmatched. CDR3 length: 15 residues. CDR1 and CDR2 (germline): MDHEN, SYDVKM. The CDR3 is CASTQTGGINQPQHF. CDR3 nucleotides: TGTGCCAGCACCCAGACAGGGGGCATCAATCAGCCCCAGCATTTT.

The CDR3 reads CASSLGIGGEQFF. CDR3 nucleotide sequence: TGTGCCAGCAGCTTAGGTATTGGTGGTGAGCAGTTCTTC. The rearrangement links TRBV7-9 to TRBJ2-1, with no clear D. The CDR3 is 13 residues long. CDR1 SEHNR and CDR2 FQNEAQ come from the germline V gene (reference sequence). Trimming removed 1 base at V and 9 bases at J, with 10 bases between.

The V and J genes are TRBV28 and TRBJ2-1, with D uncertain. Germline loops: CDR1 MDHEN, CDR2 SYDVKM. V lost 5 bases and J lost 2, with 7 bases in between. The CDR3 is 13 amino acids. The CDR3 DNA is TGTGCCAGCAGTGGATCGCCCTACAATGAGCAGTTCTTC. Its protein product is CASSGSPYNEQFF. Combining the CDR3 with reference TRBV28 and TRBJ2-1 gives the whole variable domain DVKVTQSSRYLVKRTGEKVFLECVQDMDHENMFWYRQDPGLGLRLIYFSYDVKMKEKGDIPEGYSVSREKKERFSLILESASTNQTSMYLCASSGSPYNEQFFGPGTRLTVL.

J is TRBJ2-7 and V is TRBV5-5, with D perhaps TRBD1 or TRBD2 (5 bases each). V lost 3 bases to trimming and J lost 4 bases, with 11 bases between them. Germline V gene sequence: CDR1 SGHKS, CDR2 YYEKEE (reference sequence). The CDR3 is made up of 13 amino acids. In nucleotides, the CDR3 is TGTGCCAGCAGCTCCCGGGACGGTTACGAGCAGTACTTC. Amino acid sequence: CASSSRDGYEQYF.

The chain joins TRBV5-1 to TRBJ1-4; D not certain. Per germline, CDR1 SGHRS and CDR2 YFSETQ. The CDR3 consists of 16 residues. Trimming took 1 base from V and 5 from J, leaving 15 bases between them. CDR3 loop: CASSLKWSGGNEKLFF. The CDR3 DNA is TGCGCCAGCAGCTTGAAGTGGTCCGGCGGGAATGAAAAACTGTTTTTT. The whole variable domain, filled in from reference TRBV5-1 and TRBJ1-4, reads KAGVTQTPRYLIKTRGQQVTLSCSPISGHRSVSWYQQTPGQGLQFLFEYFSETQRNKGNFPGRFSGRQFSNSRSEMNVSTLELGDSALYLCASSLKWSGGNEKLFFGSGTQLSVL.

The chain combines TRBV10-3 with TRBJ1-6, with a tentative D call TRBD1 (5 bases). The CDR3 covers 14 residues. The V gene lost 4 bases and the J gene lost 11 bases, with 15 bases spanning the gap. Germline CDR1 and CDR2: ENHRY and SYGVKD. The CDR3 nucleotides are TGTGCCATCAGTGCTGGGGGACCTAGGACACCCCTCCACTTT. This translates into CAISAGGPRTPLHF.

The CDR3 region has the DNA TGTGCCAGCAGTCCCACGACAGGGGTTTCACCCCTCCACTTT. It is translated as CASSPTTGVSPLHF. J is TRBJ1-6 and V is TRBV28; 8 nucleotides agree with TRBD1. Germline loops: CDR1 MDHEN, CDR2 SYDVKM. V shed 5 bases, J shed 9 bases, and the junction held 6 bases outside the gene matches. The CDR3 runs to 14 residues.

The chain carries TRBV4-3 and TRBJ2-7; D might be TRBD1 (6 bases). Trimming left V 0 bases short and J 8 bases short, with 11 bases between. Germline lookup yields CDR1 LGHNA and CDR2 YSLEER. The CDR3 has 13 residues. CDR3 residues: CASSQDSGDKQYF. CDR3 DNA sequence: TGCGCCAGCAGCCAAGATTCTGGGGACAAGCAGTACTTC.

The rearrangement uses TRBV28 and TRBJ2-1; D gene ambiguous. Germline values: CDR1 MDHEN, CDR2 SYDVKM. V dropped 6 bases and J dropped 6 bases, with 24 bases sitting between them. The CDR3 spans 17 residues. The CDR3 DNA sequence: TGTGCCAGCAGCGTCCCGCTGGGTCTCGCTAAGGGCAATGAGCAGTTCTTC. Its translation is CASSVPLGLAKGNEQFF.

The chain joins TRBV9 to TRBJ1-1; D call uncertain. Deletions cut 5 bases from V and 2 bases from J, with 7 bases between. The V gene's germline CDR1 is SGDLS and CDR2 YYNGEE. The CDR3 length is 12 residues. The CDR3 nucleotides are TGTGCCAGCAGTACAGCAAACACTGAAGCTTTCTTT. Amino acids: CASSTANTEAFF.

V is TRBV2 and J is TRBJ2-3, with 9 bases matching TRBD1. The V gene's germline CDR1 is SNHLY and CDR2 FYNNEI. Trimming removed 8 bases from V and 0 bases from J; junction bases left unmatched: 3. This CDR3 region has 14 residues. The DNA of the CDR3 is TGTGCCAGCGGACAGGGGTTTAGCACAGATACGCAGTATTTT. It translates to CASGQGFSTDTQYF. The whole variable domain, remainder taken from reference TRBV2 and TRBJ2-3, is EPEVTQTPSHQVTQMGQEVILRCVPISNHLYFYWYRQILGQKVEFLVSFYNNEISEKSEIFDDQFSVERPDGSNFTLKIRSTKLEDSAMYFCASGQGFSTDTQYFGPGTRLTVL.

The chain recombines TRBV28 with TRBJ1-1; no clear D gene. The V gene lost 5 bases and the J gene lost 4 bases, with 23 bases spanning the gap. Germline V lookup: CDR1 MDHEN, CDR2 SYDVKM. The CDR3 has 17 residues. For the CDR3, the DNA is TGTGCCAGCAGTCCCAATCCTTCTCGGGGTGTGATCACTGAAGCTTTCTTT. It yields the protein CASSPNPSRGVITEAFF.

The V and J genes are TRBV9 and TRBJ2-5; 12 bases line up with TRBD1. Germline V gene lookup returns CDR1 SGDLS and CDR2 YYNGEE. The CDR3 covers 18 residues. After removal of 1 base from V and 5 bases from J, the junction contained 12 bases not matched to a gene. This CDR3 reads CASSVSPGGQGARETQYF. The CDR3, as DNA: TGTGCCAGCAGCGTAAGTCCGGGGGGACAGGGGGCTCGGGAGACCCAGTACTTC.

The CDR3 DNA reads TGTGCCAGAAGCTGGGGGTCTTCTGGAAACACCATATATTTT. It translates to CARSWGSSGNTIYF. V and J are TRBV7-5 and TRBJ1-3. TRBV7-5 is classified as a pseudogene. This CDR3 has 14 residues.

This clone has a single count. V gene TRBV15 combines with J gene TRBJ1-4; D not certain. Between the trimmed V and J ends, which lost 5 bases and 6 bases, there was a span of 19 bases. The CDR3 has 16 residues. Germline V gene sequence: CDR1 LNHNV, CDR2 YYDKDF (reference sequence). CDR3 residues: CATSLIGGPRYEKLFF. DNA for the CDR3: TGTGCCACCAGCCTTATCGGAGGCCCTCGTTATGAAAAACTGTTTTTT.

V gene TRBV9 combines with J gene TRBJ2-2; D unresolved. The germline V gene encodes CDR1 SGDLS and CDR2 YYNGEE. Trimming removed 0 bases from V and 5 bases from J, with 17 bases in between. CDR3 length: 17 amino acids. Here the CDR3 DNA reads TGTGCCAGCAGCGTAGGAAGCGCTAGAAGTATAACCGGGGAGCTGTTTTTT. Its translation is CASSVGSARSITGELFF.

To note about this clone: Other DNA sequences in this sample translate to the same CDR3. The chain is built from TRBV7-8 and TRBJ2-7; D remains ambiguous. Per germline, CDR1 SGHVS and CDR2 FQNEAQ. V shed 2 bases and J shed 3 bases, with 11 bases lying between them. The CDR3 consists of 14 residues. The CDR3 nucleotides are TGTGCCAGCAGCTTACCAGGCAGAAACTACGAGCAGTACTTC. Its translation is CASSLPGRNYEQYF.

The V call is TRBV11-2, the J call TRBJ1-1; D remains ambiguous. This CDR3 contains 14 residues. V lost 3 bases to trimming and J lost 3 bases, with 11 bases between them. CDR1 SGHAT and CDR2 FQNNGV come from the germline V gene. CDR3 sequence (DNA): TGTGCCAGCAGCTTGACGGGCCCTGACACTGAAGCTTTCTTT. It translates to CASSLTGPDTEAFF.

The V and J genes are TRBV28 and TRBJ2-2; D is possibly TRBD1 (6 bases). V lost 1 base and J 0 bases, leaving 15 bases between the germline ends. The CDR3 runs 18 residues. Germline loops: CDR1 MDHEN, CDR2 SYDVKM. The CDR3 bases are TGTGCCAGCAGTTTATCCCCCTCAGGGGCCCCGAACACCGGGGAGCTGTTTTTT. Translated: CASSLSPSGAPNTGELFF.

The chain has TRBV10-3 and TRBJ1-2; 7 nucleotides match TRBD1. The ends lost 10 bases at V and 7 bases at J; junction bases unmatched: 6. The CDR3 totals 11 residues. CDR1 and CDR2 from the germline V gene are ENHRY and SYGVKD. The CDR3 loop is CATRQGGGYTF. CDR3 in DNA: TGTGCCACCCGACAGGGTGGTGGCTACACCTTC.

This clone is a singleton in its sample. The V gene is TRBV6-5, the J gene TRBJ2-2; the D gene is possibly TRBD1 (5 bases). Trimming pared 4 bases from V and 8 bases from J, leaving 8 bases between. Germline V lookup: CDR1 MNHEY, CDR2 SVGAGI. The CDR3 length is 12 residues. The CDR3 DNA sequence: TGTGCCAGCAGTTTCAGGGTTGGGGAGCTGTTTTTT. Translated, it gives CASSFRVGELFF.

The rearrangement joins TRBV5-6 to TRBJ2-2; D is perhaps TRBD1 (5 bases). V lost 1 base and J lost 6, with 19 bases in between. This CDR3 region has 17 residues. CDR1 and CDR2 from the germline V gene are SGHDT and YYEEEE. The CDR3 loop reads CASSLSLGVHSAGELFF. Here the CDR3 DNA reads TGTGCCAGCAGCTTGTCGTTAGGGGTCCACTCGGCCGGGGAGCTGTTTTTT.

The J gene is TRBJ1-5, the V gene TRBV2, with 10 bases lining up with TRBD1. The V gene's germline CDR1 is SNHLY and CDR2 FYNNEI. This CDR3 is built from 15 residues. V was clipped by 6 bases and J by 1 base; unmatched bases: 3. The CDR3 DNA follows: TGTGCCAGCAGAAGACAGGGGGCGAGCAATCAGCCCCAGCATTTT. Residues: CASRRQGASNQPQHF.

The chain combines TRBV7-2 with TRBJ2-3; D gene ambiguous. Trimming removed 5 bases from V and 4 bases from J, with 13 bases in between. Germline-derived CDR1 and CDR2 are SGHTA and FQGNSA. This CDR3 has 14 amino acids. CDR3 in DNA: TGTGCCAGCAGCACGGACCCCCAGGCAGATACGCAGTATTTT. This gives the protein CASSTDPQADTQYF. The complete variable domain, with remaining parts taken from reference TRBV7-2 and TRBJ2-3, reads GAGVSQSPSNKVTEKGKDVELRCDPISGHTALYWYRQSLGQGLEFLIYFQGNSAPDKSGLPSDRFSAERTGGSVSTLTIQRTQQEDSAVYLCASSTDPQADTQYFGPGTRLTVL.

The V call is TRBV5-1, the J call TRBJ1-5; TRBD1 matches 8 bases. CDR1 SGHRS and CDR2 YFSETQ come from the germline V gene. This CDR3 region has 17 residues. J gave up 0 bases and V 4 bases, and 9 bases lay outside the gene matches. The CDR3 spells CASSLGQGGNSNQPQHF. The DNA for the CDR3 is TGCGCCAGCAGCCTAGGACAGGGAGGGAATAGCAATCAGCCCCAGCATTTT.

The V gene is TRBV27, the J gene TRBJ2-7; D might be TRBD2 (5 bases). Germline loops: CDR1 MNHEY, CDR2 SMNVEV (reference sequence). Between the trimmed V and J ends, which lost 0 bases and 2 bases, there was a span of 14 bases. This CDR3 has 16 amino acids. The CDR3 DNA is TGTGCCAGCAGTTTATCGATTAGCGAAATTGCCTACGAGCAGTACTTC. Encoded protein: CASSLSISEIAYEQYF.

The rearrangement links TRBV11-2 to TRBJ2-7; 8 bases map to TRBD1. The germline V gene has CDR1 SGHAT and CDR2 FQNNGV. V shed 3 bases, J shed 7 bases, and the junction held 8 bases outside the gene matches. CDR3 size: 14 residues. CDR3 DNA: TGTGCCAGCAGCTTGGACAGGGCAACGGGGGAGCAGTACTTC. This gives the protein CASSLDRATGEQYF.

This chain uses TRBV30 with TRBJ2-5; 8 positions match TRBD2. Gene TRBJ2-7 matches the end of the DNA better, so the J call may be wrong. The CDR3 loop spans 16 amino acids. CDR1 and CDR2 (germline): GTSNPN, SVGIG (reference sequence). CDR3 residues: CAWSVGRTSTFNEQYF. The DNA for the CDR3 is TGTGCCTGGAGTGTGGGGAGGACTAGCACGTTCAACGAGCAGTACTTC.

This clone was seen once. The gene calls are TRBV29-1 and TRBJ2-1; D is unresolved. CDR1 and CDR2 from the germline V gene are SQVTM and ANQGSEA. V dropped 4 bases and J dropped 8 bases, with 24 bases sitting between them. The CDR3 sequence is 16 residues long. CDR3 protein: CSVGLLPELVWDEQFF. The CDR3 DNA reads TGCAGCGTTGGCCTACTCCCGGAACTGGTTTGGGATGAGCAGTTCTTC.